The entry below gives a single T cell receptor (beta chain) sequence along with its context. Its antigen remains unidentified. Only in-frame clones appear in the TCRdb table, and some are missing; sequencing was by immunoSEQ multiplex PCR. The table includes approximately 260,000 clones, approximately 93% detected once. The sample is drawn from a study of T cell responses to AZD1222 COVID-19 vaccine. Turning to the study itself: Pooled in the analysis were second doses at about 4 or about 12 weeks.

Study outcomes and limitations: Spike was spanned by vaccine-associated CD4 TCRs, which were dominant at 160-218 and 743-854. Possibly, clonal diversity was underestimated; donors were largely white British and included more females. It was only after the peak T cell response that any repertoires were sampled.

The TCR originated in an adult in good health. This specimen was peripheral blood, taken on day 0 of AZD1222 vaccination.

The CDR3 nucleotides are TGTGCCAGCAGTTCCAGGGAGTATGGCTACACCTTC. This gives the protein CASSSREYGYTF. The chain combines TRBV28 with TRBJ1-2; possibly TRBD1 for D (5 bases). V dropped 4 bases and J dropped 5 bases, with 8 bases sitting between them. The CDR3 is 12 amino acids. Per germline, CDR1 MDHEN and CDR2 SYDVKM.